The rows below give T cell receptor beta chains drawn from one sample of a study of response to subunit inactivated influenza vaccine. TCRdb called the RT-PCR reads again in MiXCR, with one record for every CDR3 protein. The repertoire consists of about 190,000 distinct CDR3 sequences, with about 15% occurring once and the leading ten covering about 28%. The source was CD8+ T cells sorted from PBMCs, collected around 5 days after vaccination. Source of these receptors: a man over 45 who received an inactivated influenza vaccine. CDR3s leave out the opening cysteine and the closing phenylalanine or tryptophan.

v_gene: TRBV9
CDR3aa: ASSTVLAGATDTQY

v_gene: TRBV28
CDR3aa: ASTPRAFLNTEAF

v_gene: TRBV5-6
CDR3aa: ASSIGLVANTGELF

v_gene: TRBV10-2
CDR3aa: ASSESIGAGETQY

v_gene: TRBV12-3/TRBV12-4
CDR3aa: ASSLGSGRDYEQY

v_gene: TRBV30
CDR3aa: AWSVRLPGELF

v_gene: TRBV7-2
CDR3aa: ASSLSGAGNTIY

v_gene: TRBV20-1
CDR3aa: SARPDRANTEAF

v_gene: TRBV9
CDR3aa: ASSVGQALTEAF

v_gene: TRBV6-5
CDR3aa: ASSYSNDSTYEQY

v_gene: TRBV7-3
CDR3aa: ASSLNGGNTEAF

v_gene: TRBV7-8
CDR3aa: ASSFTPETGGYYDTQY

v_gene: TRBV6-1
CDR3aa: ASAARDYLQETQY

v_gene: TRBV12-3/TRBV12-4
CDR3aa: ASSFDPRDEQY

v_gene: TRBV24-1
CDR3aa: ATSVGGWEQF

v_gene: TRBV4-2
CDR3aa: DSSHALTSADSPLH

v_gene: TRBV7-9
CDR3aa: ASSPRSGTGPQETQY

v_gene: TRBV7-8
CDR3aa: ASSYTSGKRDTQY

v_gene: TRBV7-2
CDR3aa: ASSSVPHAGYEQY

v_gene: TRBV24-1
CDR3aa: ATSDWTENYGYT

v_gene: TRBV29-1
CDR3aa: SVEGGEAQETQY

v_gene: TRBV20-1
CDR3aa: SAVSVGNSYNEQF

v_gene: TRBV12-3/TRBV12-4
CDR3aa: ASEESGSNEQY

v_gene: TRBV2
CDR3aa: ASSAPYDAGEAYEQY

v_gene: TRBV2
CDR3aa: ASSASGEPAQH

v_gene: TRBV7-6
CDR3aa: ASSLTPAGAYSNQPQH

v_gene: TRBV4-3
CDR3aa: ASSQGGLGYEQY

v_gene: TRBV4-1
CDR3aa: ASSQVTRKRYQETQY

v_gene: TRBV10-1
CDR3aa: ASSEAGNEQY

v_gene: TRBV7-8
CDR3aa: ASSPDLSSYNEQF

v_gene: TRBV9
CDR3aa: ASSVGGVYRDEQY

v_gene: TRBV6-6
CDR3aa: ASSLSRNEQY

v_gene: TRBV15
CDR3aa: ATQVSTHTGELF

v_gene: TRBV2
CDR3aa: ASRGRVNEQF

v_gene: TRBV2
CDR3aa: ASKGGSYSNQPQH

v_gene: TRBV4-3
CDR3aa: ASSQVFRDISYEQY

v_gene: TRBV11-2
CDR3aa: ASSSPWVGNTIY

v_gene: TRBV12-3/TRBV12-4
CDR3aa: ASSSRDQTPKSYGYT

v_gene: TRBV7-8
CDR3aa: ASSSPSDRGAQETQY

v_gene: TRBV11-1
CDR3aa: ATPKRQELWQGEHNEQF

v_gene: TRBV29-1
CDR3aa: SVYWDRVPGELF

v_gene: TRBV6-5
CDR3aa: ASSYGTSGSYEQY

v_gene: TRBV7-2
CDR3aa: ASSSPWDRGTTDTQY

v_gene: TRBV28
CDR3aa: ASSLLIAGGPDTGELF

v_gene: TRBV7-2
CDR3aa: ASSLDVGRTEAF

v_gene: TRBV11-2
CDR3aa: ASSLGDRGPYHTEAF

v_gene: TRBV6-2/TRBV6-3
CDR3aa: ASSYSGQGRYEQY

v_gene: TRBV12-3/TRBV12-4
CDR3aa: ASNWVAGAETQY

v_gene: TRBV4-1
CDR3aa: ASSQEPPGLATSTEF

v_gene: TRBV29-1
CDR3aa: SVSGTGSRYEQY